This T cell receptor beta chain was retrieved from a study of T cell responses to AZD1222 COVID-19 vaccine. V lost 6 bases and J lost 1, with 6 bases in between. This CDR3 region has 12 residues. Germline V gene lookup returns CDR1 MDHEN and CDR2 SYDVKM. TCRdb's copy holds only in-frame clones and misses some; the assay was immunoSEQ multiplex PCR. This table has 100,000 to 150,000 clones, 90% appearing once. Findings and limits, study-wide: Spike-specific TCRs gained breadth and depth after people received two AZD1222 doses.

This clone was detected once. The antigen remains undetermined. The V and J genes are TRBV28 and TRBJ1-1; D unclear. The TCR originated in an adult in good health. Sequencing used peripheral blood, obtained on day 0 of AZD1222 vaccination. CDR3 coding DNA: TGTGCCAGCAGCACTGAGAACACTGAAGCTTTCTTT. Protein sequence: CASSTENTEAFF.